This section outlines one TCR beta chain sequence together with its context. Trimming left V 5 bases short and J 7 bases short, with 9 bases between. The CDR3 is 13 residues long. Germline V gives CDR1 MNHEY, CDR2 SVGAGI. The data are from a study of blood T cell repertoires in COVID-19. Under the authors' procedure: Amplification with reference gene primers provided the estimates of nucleated cell counts. Clones were sequenced by immunoSEQ multiplex PCR, and TCRdb holds only the in-frame ones, with some missing. V, J and clone size are taken as reported in that table, and D and trimming were inferred from the DNA itself. This sample has approximately 140,000 clones; 84% occur once, and the top ten carry approximately 9%.

The genes are TRBV6-5 and TRBJ1-6; D is ambiguous. Sequencing was done on a sample of peripheral blood. The source is a man aged 25 to 40 with COVID-19, enrolled during active disease. Here the CDR3 reads CASSPPGNSPLHF. The CDR3 DNA reads as TGTGCCAGCAGTCCCCCCGGGAATTCACCCCTCCACTTT.